This T cell receptor beta chain was sequenced during a study of CD8 T cells in Susac syndrome. Per the germline V gene, CDR1 is MDHEN and CDR2 is SYDVKM. With 5 bases clipped from V and 15 bases from J, the junction kept 11 bases outside the gene matches. This CDR3 has 13 residues. Negative isolation yielded the CD8+ and CD4+ T cells, while FACS enriched the TEMRA cells. With random hexamers, 0.5 to 1 ug RNA was reverse transcribed. Multiplex immunoSEQ PCR targeted 54 Vbeta and 13 Jbeta TCR beta segments. TCRdb reanalysed the immunoSEQ multiplex PCR reads using MiXCR and keeps one entry per CDR3 protein. This table holds over 150,000 distinct CDR3 sequences, over 90% found once.

V and J are TRBV28 and TRBJ2-1, with 9 bases identical to TRBD2. The TCR was taken from a human donor with multiple sclerosis. The source material was CD4+ T cells from PBMCs. The CDR3 spells CASSAPATSGLFF. DNA for the CDR3: TGTGCCAGCAGTGCCCCCGCGACTAGCGGCTTGTTCTTC.